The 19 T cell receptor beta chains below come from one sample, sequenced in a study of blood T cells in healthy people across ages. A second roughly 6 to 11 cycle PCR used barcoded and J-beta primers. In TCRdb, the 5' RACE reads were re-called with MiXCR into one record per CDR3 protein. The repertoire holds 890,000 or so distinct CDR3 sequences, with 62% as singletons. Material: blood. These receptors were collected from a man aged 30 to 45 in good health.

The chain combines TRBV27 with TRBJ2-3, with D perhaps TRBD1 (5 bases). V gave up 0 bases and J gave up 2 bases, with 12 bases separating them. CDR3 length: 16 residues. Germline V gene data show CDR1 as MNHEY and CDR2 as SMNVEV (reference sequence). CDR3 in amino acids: CASSLSAGRHTDTQYF. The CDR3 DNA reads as TGTGCCAGCAGTTTATCGGCAGGGCGACACACAGATACGCAGTATTTT.

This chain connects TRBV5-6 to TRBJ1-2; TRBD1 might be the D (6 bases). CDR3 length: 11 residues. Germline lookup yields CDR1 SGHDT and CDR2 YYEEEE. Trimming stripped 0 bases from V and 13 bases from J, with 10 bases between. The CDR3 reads CASSLGQVGTF. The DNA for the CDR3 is TGTGCCAGCAGCTTGGGACAGGTTGGCACCTTC. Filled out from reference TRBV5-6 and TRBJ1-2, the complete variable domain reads DAGVTQSPTHLIKTRGQQVTLRCSPKSGHDTVSWYQQALGQGPQFIFQYYEEEERQRGNFPDRFSGHQFPNYSSELNVNALLLGDSALYLCASSLGQVGTFGSGTRLTVV.

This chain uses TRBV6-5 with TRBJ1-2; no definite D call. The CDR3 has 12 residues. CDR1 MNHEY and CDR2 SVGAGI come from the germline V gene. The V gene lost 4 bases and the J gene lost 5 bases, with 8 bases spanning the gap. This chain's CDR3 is CASSSYRYGYTF. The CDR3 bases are TGTGCCAGCAGTTCCTACCGGTATGGCTACACCTTC.

The CDR3 region is CSARDPETPWWQYF. The CDR3 DNA sequence: TGCAGTGCTAGAGATCCAGAGACGCCTTGGTGGCAGTACTTC. The chain links TRBV20-1 to TRBJ2-1; D is unresolved. The DNA end is more similar to TRBJ2-7, so the J call may be wrong. The CDR3 is made up of 14 amino acids. Germline V gene sequence: CDR1 DFQATT, CDR2 SNEGSKA (reference sequence).

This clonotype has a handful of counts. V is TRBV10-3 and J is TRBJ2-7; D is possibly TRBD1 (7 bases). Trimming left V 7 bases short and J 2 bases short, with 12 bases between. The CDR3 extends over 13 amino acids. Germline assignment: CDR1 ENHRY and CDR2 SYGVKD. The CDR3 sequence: CAITQGGAYEQYF. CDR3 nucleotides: TGTGCCATCACCCAGGGGGGAGCCTACGAGCAGTACTTC.

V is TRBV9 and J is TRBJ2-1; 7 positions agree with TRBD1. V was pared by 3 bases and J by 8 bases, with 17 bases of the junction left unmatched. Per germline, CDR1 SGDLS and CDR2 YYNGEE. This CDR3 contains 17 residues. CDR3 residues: CASSAATGLRGNYEQFF. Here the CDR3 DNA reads TGTGCCAGCAGCGCGGCGACAGGGCTCAGGGGGAACTATGAGCAGTTCTTC.

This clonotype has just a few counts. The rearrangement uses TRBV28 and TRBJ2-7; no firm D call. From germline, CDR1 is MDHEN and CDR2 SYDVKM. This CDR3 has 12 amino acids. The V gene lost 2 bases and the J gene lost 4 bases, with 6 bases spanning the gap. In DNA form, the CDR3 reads TGTGCCAGCAGTTTAAGGCTATACGAGCAGTACTTC. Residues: CASSLRLYEQYF.

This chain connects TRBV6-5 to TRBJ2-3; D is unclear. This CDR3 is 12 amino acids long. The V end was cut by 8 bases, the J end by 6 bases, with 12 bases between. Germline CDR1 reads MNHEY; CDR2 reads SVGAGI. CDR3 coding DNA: TGTGCCAGCGGATCGACTCCCGATACGCAGTATTTT. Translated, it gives CASGSTPDTQYF.

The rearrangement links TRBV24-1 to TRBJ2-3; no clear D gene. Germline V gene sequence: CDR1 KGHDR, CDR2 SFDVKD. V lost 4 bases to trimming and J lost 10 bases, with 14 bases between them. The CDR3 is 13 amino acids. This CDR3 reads CATSEAATGSQYF. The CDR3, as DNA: TGTGCCACCAGTGAGGCAGCCACCGGGTCGCAGTATTTT.

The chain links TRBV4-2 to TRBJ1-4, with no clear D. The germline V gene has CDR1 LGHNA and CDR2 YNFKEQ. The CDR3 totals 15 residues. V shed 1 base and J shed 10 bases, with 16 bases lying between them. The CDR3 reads CASSQAADEVGKLFF. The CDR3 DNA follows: TGTGCCAGCAGCCAAGCTGCGGACGAAGTAGGAAAACTGTTTTTT.

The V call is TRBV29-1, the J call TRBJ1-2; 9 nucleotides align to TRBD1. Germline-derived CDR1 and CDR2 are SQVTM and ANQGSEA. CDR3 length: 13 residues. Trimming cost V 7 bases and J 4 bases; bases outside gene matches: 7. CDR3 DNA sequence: TGCAGCGCAGAGACAGGGGGAGGCTATGGCTACACCTTC. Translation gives CSAETGGGYGYTF.

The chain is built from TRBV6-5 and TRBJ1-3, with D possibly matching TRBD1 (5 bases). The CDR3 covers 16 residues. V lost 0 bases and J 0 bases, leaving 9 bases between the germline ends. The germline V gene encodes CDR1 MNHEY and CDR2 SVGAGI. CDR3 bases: TGTGCCAGCAGTTACTCGGGACGACGCTCTGGAAACACCATATATTTT. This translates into CASSYSGRRSGNTIYF.

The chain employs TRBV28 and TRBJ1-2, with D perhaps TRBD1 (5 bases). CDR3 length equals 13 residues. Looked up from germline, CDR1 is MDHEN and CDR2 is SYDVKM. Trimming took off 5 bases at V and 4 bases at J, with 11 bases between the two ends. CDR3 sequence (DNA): TGTGCCAGCAGTGTATTCGGGGGCTATGGCTACACCTTC. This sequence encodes CASSVFGGYGYTF.

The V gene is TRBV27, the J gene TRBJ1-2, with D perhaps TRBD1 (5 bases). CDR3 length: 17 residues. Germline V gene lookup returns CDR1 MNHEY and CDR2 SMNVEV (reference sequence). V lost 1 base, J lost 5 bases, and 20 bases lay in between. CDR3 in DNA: TGTGCCAGCAGTTTATGGTCCGGGGCCGATGGATCGTATGGCTACACCTTC. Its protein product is CASSLWSGADGSYGYTF.

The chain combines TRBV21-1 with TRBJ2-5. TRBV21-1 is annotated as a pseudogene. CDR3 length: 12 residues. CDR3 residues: CASSPQNGRQYF. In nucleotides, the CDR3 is TGTGCCAGCAGCCCACAGAACGGCCGTCAGTACTTC.

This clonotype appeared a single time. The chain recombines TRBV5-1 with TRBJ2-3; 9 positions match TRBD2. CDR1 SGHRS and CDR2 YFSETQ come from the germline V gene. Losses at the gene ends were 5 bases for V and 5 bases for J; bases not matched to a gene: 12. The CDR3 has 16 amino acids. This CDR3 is CASSFSGGAPVDTQYF. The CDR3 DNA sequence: TGCGCCAGCAGTTTTAGCGGGGGAGCACCGGTAGATACGCAGTATTTT.

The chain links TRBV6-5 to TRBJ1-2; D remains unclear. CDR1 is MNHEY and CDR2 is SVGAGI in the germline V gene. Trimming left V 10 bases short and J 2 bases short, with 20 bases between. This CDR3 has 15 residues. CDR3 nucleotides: TGTGCCACCCAACCCGAGGGTTTAAGGAACTATGGCTACACCTTC. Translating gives CATQPEGLRNYGYTF.

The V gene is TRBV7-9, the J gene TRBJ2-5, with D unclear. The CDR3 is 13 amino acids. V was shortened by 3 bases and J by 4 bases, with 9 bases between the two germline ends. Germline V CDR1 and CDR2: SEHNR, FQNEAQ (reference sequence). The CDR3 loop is CASSFYPGETQYF. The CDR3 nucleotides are TGTGCCAGCAGCTTCTATCCAGGAGAGACCCAGTACTTC. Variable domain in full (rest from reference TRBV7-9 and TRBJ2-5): DTGVSQNPRHKITKRGQNVTFRCDPISEHNRLYWYRQTLGQGPEFLTYFQNEAQLEKSRLLSDRFSAERPKGSFSTLEIQRTEQGDSAMYLCASSFYPGETQYFGPGTRLLVL.

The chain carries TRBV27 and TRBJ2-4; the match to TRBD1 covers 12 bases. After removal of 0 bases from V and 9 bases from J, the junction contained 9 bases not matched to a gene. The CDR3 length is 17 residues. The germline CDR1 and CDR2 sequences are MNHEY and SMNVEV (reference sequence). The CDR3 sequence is CASSLSKGQGALVIQYF. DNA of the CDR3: TGTGCCAGCAGTTTATCGAAGGGACAGGGGGCGTTGGTCATTCAGTACTTC.